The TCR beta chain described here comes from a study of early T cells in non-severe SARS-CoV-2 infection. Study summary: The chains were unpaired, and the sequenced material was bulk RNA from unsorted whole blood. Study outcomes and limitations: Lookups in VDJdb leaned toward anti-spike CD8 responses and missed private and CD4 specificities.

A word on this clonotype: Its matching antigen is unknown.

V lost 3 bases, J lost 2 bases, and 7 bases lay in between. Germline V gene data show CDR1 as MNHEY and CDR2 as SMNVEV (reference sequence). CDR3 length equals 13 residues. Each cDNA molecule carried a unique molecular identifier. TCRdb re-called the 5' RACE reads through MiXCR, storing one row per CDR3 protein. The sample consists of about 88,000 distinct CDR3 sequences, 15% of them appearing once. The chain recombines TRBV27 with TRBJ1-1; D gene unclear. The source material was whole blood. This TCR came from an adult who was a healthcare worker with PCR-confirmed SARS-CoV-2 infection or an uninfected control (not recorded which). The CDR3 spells CASSFGGNTEAFF. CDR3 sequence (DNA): TGTGCCAGCAGTTTTGGCGGAAACACTGAAGCTTTCTTT.